The sequence of this T cell receptor beta chain was determined in a study of T cells after yellow fever vaccination. Findings and caveats of the study: Peaking faster, on day 5 versus 15, the secondary response was nonetheless weaker. Abundant bulk-derived clonotypes could contaminate FACS-sorted repertoires. Clones from primary vaccination mostly reappeared after the booster (96% CD4, approximately 91% CD8).

In regard to this clonotype: What it binds is not known.

UMIs were added to TCR cDNA along with a universal primer site when it was made by 5'RACE template switching. TCRdb passed the 5' RACE reads through MiXCR, listing each CDR3 protein once. The table has hundreds of thousands of distinct CDR3 sequences, 19% seen once. The sequence came from a man aged 30 to 39 who received the YFV17D yellow fever vaccine. Sequenced here: PBMCs, sampled 15 days after the yellow fever booster vaccination.

DNA for the CDR3: TGTGCCAGCAGCCCACAGGGGGGAGATGAAAAACTGTTTTTT. Protein: CASSPQGGDEKLFF. This sequence joins TRBV5-5 and TRBJ1-4, with 8 bases identical to TRBD1. The CDR3 totals 14 residues. Germline V gene data show CDR1 as SGHKS and CDR2 as YYEKEE (reference sequence). V lost 4 bases, J lost 6 bases, and 5 bases stayed unmatched. Full variable domain (missing parts from reference TRBV5-5 and TRBJ1-4): DAGVTQSPTHLIKTRGQQVTLRCSPISGHKSVSWYQQVLGQGPQFIFQYYEKEERGRGNFPDRFSARQFPNYSSELNVNALLLGDSALYLCASSPQGGDEKLFFGSGTQLSVL.